This is a list of T cell receptor beta chains from one sample in a study of radiotherapy plus CTLA-4 blockade in lung cancer. This table comes from immunoSEQ multiplex PCR, and its TCRdb copy is limited to in-frame clones, with some not included. The top ten clones hold roughly 4.8% of a sample with tens of thousands of clones, approximately 77% of them seen once. This specimen was peripheral blood, taken from a patient treated with radiotherapy plus ipilimumab. The receptors come from a human donor with non-small cell lung cancer whose response to radiotherapy plus ipilimumab could not be evaluated. CDR3s include the opening cysteine and the closing phenylalanine or tryptophan. A D gene is named only where the DNA matches it firmly. Rows may omit the clone size; those that give it use once, few, many or a size class.

J gene | clone size | V gene | D gene | CDR3 length | CDR3 protein | CDR3 DNA
TRBJ1-2 | NA | TRBV5-6 | TRBD1 | 14 | CASSRQGALEGYTF | TGTGCCAGCAGCCGGCAGGGGGCATTAGAAGGCTACACCTTC
TRBJ1-1 | few | TRBV15 | NA | 13 | CATSSSLASEAFF | TGTGCCACCAGCAGTAGCCTGGCCAGTGAAGCTTTCTTT
TRBJ2-1 | NA | TRBV6-5 | TRBD2 | 15 | CASCHGIAGVSEQFF | TGTGCCAGTTGTCATGGGATAGCGGGAGTGAGTGAGCAGTTCTTC
TRBJ2-5 | once | TRBV27 | NA | 14 | CASSLSRNLETQYF | TGTGCCAGCAGTTTATCGCGCAATCTGGAGACCCAGTACTTC
TRBJ1-1 | once | TRBV2 | TRBD1 | 16 | CASRPGTGHTNTEAFF | TGTGCCAGCAGGCCCGGGACAGGGCATACGAACACTGAAGCTTTCTTT
TRBJ1-2 | NA | TRBV5-5 | TRBD1 | 14 | CASKRPGQIYGYTF | TGTGCCAGCAAACGACCGGGACAGATCTATGGCTACACCTTC
TRBJ2-7 | NA | TRBV4-2 | TRBD2 | 15 | CASSLTSGSSYEQYF | TGTGCCAGCAGCTTGACTAGCGGGAGCTCCTACGAGCAGTACTTC
TRBJ2-6 | NA | TRBV7-2 | TRBD1 | 17 | CASSHQFQGAGANVLTF | TGTGCCAGCAGCCACCAATTTCAGGGGGCTGGGGCCAACGTCCTGACTTTC
TRBJ2-7 | NA | TRBV14 | TRBD2 | 14 | CASSQSGSTHEQYF | TGTGCCAGCAGCCAGAGCGGGAGCACACACGAGCAGTACTTC
TRBJ1-5 | few | TRBV4-2 | NA | 16 | CASSQDWQGYNQPQHF | TGTGCCAGCAGCCAAGACTGGCAGGGGTACAATCAGCCCCAGCATTTT
TRBJ2-2 | NA | TRBV9 | TRBD2 | 13 | CASSWGGTGELFF | TGTGCCAGCAGCTGGGGGGGCACCGGGGAGCTGTTTTTT
TRBJ2-3 | NA | TRBV10-1 | TRBD1 | 17 | CASTTQIWDRVADTQYF | TGCGCCAGCACCACCCAAATCTGGGACAGGGTCGCAGATACGCAGTATTTT
TRBJ1-1 | once | TRBV4-3 | NA | 14 | CASSLGPRDIRAFF | TGCGCCAGCAGTCTCGGCCCCCGGGACATCAGAGCTTTCTTT
TRBJ1-5 | NA | TRBV30 | NA | 13 | CAWSVQGIQPQHF | TGTGCCTGGAGCGTCCAGGGTATTCAGCCCCAGCATTTT
TRBJ2-1 | NA | TRBV6-1 | TRBD1 | 15 | CASRKGDRAYNEQFF | TGTGCCAGCAGAAAAGGGGACAGAGCATACAATGAGCAGTTCTTC
TRBJ2-7 | NA | TRBV7-2 | TRBD2 | 15 | CASSLGGGGYYEQYF | TGTGCCAGCAGCTTAGGCGGGGGTGGGTACTACGAGCAGTACTTC
TRBJ2-1 | NA | TRBV4-3 | TRBD2 | 15 | CASSPLAGDYNEQFF | TGCGCCAGCAGCCCGCTAGCGGGGGATTACAATGAGCAGTTCTTC
TRBJ2-1 | few | TRBV6-5 | TRBD2 | 14 | CASSFAGTTNEQFF | TGTGCCAGCAGTTTCGCCGGGACTACCAATGAGCAGTTCTTC
TRBJ2-7 | NA | TRBV15 | NA | 14 | CATSSDHRVHEQYF | TGTGCCACCAGCAGCGACCACAGGGTCCACGAGCAGTACTTC
TRBJ2-5 | NA | TRBV6-1 | TRBD1 | 14 | CASSRRTGWETQYF | TGTGCCAGCAGCCGTCGGACAGGCTGGGAGACCCAGTACTTC
TRBJ2-7 | few | TRBV5-5 | NA | 15 | CASSLATGDPYEQYF | TGTGCCAGCAGCTTGGCTACGGGGGATCCCTACGAGCAGTACTTC
TRBJ1-2 | once | TRBV19 | TRBD1 | 13 | CASRLGQGYGYTF | TGTGCCAGTAGACTCGGACAGGGGTATGGCTACACCTTC
TRBJ2-7 | NA | TRBV11-2 | TRBD2 | 18 | CASSSIGTSGIVFSEQYF | TGTGCCAGCAGCTCTATTGGGACTAGCGGGATCGTATTCTCCGAGCAGTACTTC
TRBJ1-2 | NA | TRBV6-6 | NA | 13 | CASSEGANYGYTF | TGTGCCAGCAGTGAGGGAGCTAACTATGGCTACACCTTC
TRBJ1-3 | medium-sized | TRBV19 | NA | 12 | CASSATRNTIYF | TGTGCCAGTAGTGCCACTCGGAACACCATATATTTT
TRBJ1-3 | NA | TRBV5-5 | NA | 15 | CASSFNAGAGNTIYF | TGTGCCAGCAGCTTCAATGCGGGGGCAGGAAACACCATATATTTT
TRBJ1-4 | few | TRBV7-9 | NA | 14 | CASSPLGQATKLFF | TGTGCCAGCAGCCCCCTGGGGCAGGCGACTAAACTGTTTTTT
TRBJ2-7 | NA | TRBV6-6 | TRBD2 | 14 | CASRTGTSLDEQYF | TGTGCCAGCAGAACTGGGACTAGCTTGGACGAGCAGTACTTC
TRBJ1-5 | NA | TRBV19 | NA | 14 | CASSLRGPLRPQHF | TGTGCCAGTAGTCTTCGGGGTCCGTTGCGGCCCCAGCATTTT
TRBJ2-1 | NA | TRBV19 | NA | 14 | CASSIPTGGIEQFF | TGTGCCAGTAGTATCCCCACGGGGGGCATAGAGCAGTTCTTC
TRBJ2-1 | NA | TRBV11-2 | TRBD2 | 14 | CASSPRGRYGEQFF | TGTGCCAGCAGCCCCCGCGGGAGGTATGGTGAGCAGTTCTTC
TRBJ2-3 | NA | TRBV2 | NA | 16 | CASRAGNRANTDTQYF | TGTGCCAGCAGGGCCGGGAACAGGGCTAACACAGATACGCAGTATTTT
TRBJ1-1 | NA | TRBV30 | TRBD1 | 13 | CAWGGQWNTEAFF | TGTGCCTGGGGGGGACAGTGGAACACTGAAGCTTTCTTT
TRBJ2-7 | NA | TRBV5-1 | NA | 15 | CASSLDPQGRDEQYF | TGCGCCAGCAGCTTGGATCCACAGGGTCGGGACGAGCAGTACTTC
TRBJ2-1 | NA | TRBV23-1 | NA | 17 | CASSQSRGSTCVHEQFF | TGCGCCAGCAGTCAATCCCGGGGGTCAACCTGTGTCCATGAGCAGTTCTTC
TRBJ1-4 | few | TRBV6-5 | NA | 16 | CASSYRRGGRNEKLFF | TGTGCCAGCAGTTACAGGAGAGGGGGTCGGAATGAAAAACTGTTTTTT